This entry lists 32 T cell receptor beta chains sequenced from one sample in a study of early T cells in non-severe SARS-CoV-2 infection. TCRdb re-called the 5' RACE reads through MiXCR, storing one row per CDR3 protein. The table shows 35,000 to 45,000 distinct CDR3 sequences, with under 8% occurring only once. Specimen: whole blood, collected at baseline. These receptors originate from an adult who was a healthcare worker with PCR-confirmed SARS-CoV-2 infection or an uninfected control (not recorded which).

The chain employs TRBV5-6 and TRBJ1-5; D gene ambiguous. The CDR3 consists of 14 residues. Germline CDR1 SGHDT, CDR2 YYEEEE. Trimming shortened V by 1 base and J by 1 base, and 6 bases separated the two germline ends. CDR3 amino acids: CASSLWQSNQPQHF. The CDR3 region has the DNA TGTGCCAGCAGCTTGTGGCAGAGCAATCAGCCCCAGCATTTT.

This clonotype was picked up a small number of times. The genes are TRBV6-2 or TRBV6-3 and TRBJ1-1; D not certain. Trimming cost V 2 bases and J 3 bases, with 19 bases left between them. In germline, CDR1 is MNHEY, CDR2 SVGEGT. The CDR3 loop spans 17 amino acids. The CDR3: CASSYRSDGIPDTEAFF. The DNA of the CDR3 is TGTGCCAGCAGTTACAGGTCTGACGGGATCCCGGACACTGAAGCTTTCTTT.

The chain employs TRBV18 and TRBJ1-1, with TRBD1 matching 7 bases. Germline-derived CDR1 and CDR2 are KGHSH and LQKENI. Germline trimming cut 5 bases from V and 0 bases from J; bases unmatched to any gene: 9. The CDR3 contains 16 residues. CDR3 sequence: CASSSRQGLMNTEAFF. For the CDR3, the DNA is TGTGCCAGCTCATCCCGACAGGGCCTTATGAACACTGAAGCTTTCTTT.

The rearrangement joins TRBV27 to TRBJ1-3; D unresolved. The germline V and J ends were trimmed by 3 bases and 4 bases, with 13 bases remaining between them. The CDR3 sequence is 15 residues long. Germline lookup yields CDR1 MNHEY and CDR2 SMNVEV (reference sequence). Here the CDR3 DNA reads TGTGCCAGCAGTTTTTCGGGTCTAACCGGAAACACCATATATTTT. Encoded protein: CASSFSGLTGNTIYF.

This clonotype was seen more than once but under ten times. V gene TRBV7-2 combines with J gene TRBJ2-7; 7 nucleotides line up with TRBD2. This CDR3 region has 13 residues. With 2 bases clipped from V and 4 bases from J, the junction kept 2 bases outside the gene matches. Germline V gives CDR1 SGHTA, CDR2 FQGNSA. The CDR3 DNA reads TGTGCCAGCAGCTTACCGGGAGGATACGAGCAGTACTTC. Residues: CASSLPGGYEQYF.

Ten or more counts support this clonotype. The chain employs TRBV12-3 or TRBV12-4 and TRBJ1-2; no reliable D call. CDR3 length equals 12 residues. The V and J ends lost 2 bases and 4 bases respectively, with 5 bases between them. The CDR3: CASSLRSYGYTF. The CDR3 bases are TGTGCCAGCAGTTTACGAAGCTATGGCTACACCTTC.

This clonotype was observed many times. The chain employs TRBV10-2 and TRBJ2-5, with D maybe TRBD2 (5 bases). The CDR3 has 14 residues. V was clipped by 6 bases and J by 2 bases, with 13 bases between them. Germline CDR1 WSHSY, CDR2 SAAADI. This chain's CDR3 is CASSASRRQETQYF. In DNA form, the CDR3 reads TGCGCCAGCAGCGCTAGCAGGAGACAAGAGACCCAGTACTTC.

This clonotype was recorded at least ten times. The gene calls are TRBV6-6 and TRBJ1-2, with D uncertain. The CDR3 is 15 amino acids. Per the germline V gene, CDR1 is MNHNY and CDR2 is SVGAGI (reference sequence). V was pared by 0 bases and J by 6 bases, with 14 bases between. The CDR3 coding sequence is TGTGCCAGCAGTTACTCGAGTCGGTCCACCGATGGCTACACCTTC. As protein: CASSYSSRSTDGYTF.

This clonotype was detected a few times. The rearrangement uses TRBV4-3 and TRBJ2-7, with D tentatively TRBD1 or TRBD2 (5 bases each). The V gene lost 0 bases and the J gene lost 3 bases, with 27 bases spanning the gap. This CDR3 is built from 20 residues. Germline CDR1 and CDR2: LGHNA and YSLEER. The CDR3 DNA reads as TGCGCCAGCAGCCAAGATTGGGCAGGGTCTGTATCGGCGGGCCGCTACGAGCAGTACTTC. Residues: CASSQDWAGSVSAGRYEQYF.

This clonotype was recorded a few times. The chain joins TRBV4-3 to TRBJ1-1; D remains ambiguous. The germline V gene has CDR1 LGHNA and CDR2 YSLEER. This CDR3 spans 15 amino acids. V lost 1 base and J lost 3, with 12 bases in between. CDR3 residues: CASSQVPVLYTEAFF. The CDR3 DNA follows: TGCGCCAGCAGCCAAGTGCCGGTATTGTACACTGAAGCTTTCTTT.

This clonotype was counted between two and nine times. The CDR3 is CASSLPDRRNTF. Written as DNA, the CDR3 is TGTGCCAGCAGCTTGCCGGACCGACGTAACACCTTC. The chain is built from TRBV5-8 and TRBJ1-2; the D is unclear. Germline CDR1 SGHTS, CDR2 YDEGEE. The CDR3 covers 12 residues. The germline V and J ends were trimmed by 1 base and 12 bases, with 13 bases remaining between them.

In its sample, this clonotype was seen many times. The gene calls are TRBV27 and TRBJ2-1; D possibly matches TRBD1 or TRBD2 (5 bases each). This CDR3 has 17 residues. The V and J ends lost 6 bases and 0 bases respectively, with 18 bases between them. Germline V gene lookup returns CDR1 MNHEY and CDR2 SMNVEV (reference sequence). CDR3 nucleotides: TGTGCCAGCAGCACAAGACGGGGACCAACCTCCTACAATGAGCAGTTCTTC. Translated: CASSTRRGPTSYNEQFF.

The chain joins TRBV4-3 to TRBJ2-4; no clear D gene. The CDR3 consists of 13 residues. Between the trimmed V and J ends, which lost 0 bases and 5 bases, there was a span of 5 bases. Germline CDR1 is LGHNA and CDR2 is YSLEER. The CDR3 protein is CASSQEPQNIQYF. The CDR3 DNA reads as TGCGCCAGCAGCCAAGAACCTCAAAACATTCAGTACTTC.

The chain links TRBV6-1 to TRBJ2-3, with D hard to call. The CDR3 runs to 14 residues. V was shortened by 8 bases and J by 2 bases, with 14 bases between the two germline ends. Germline V lookup: CDR1 MNHNS, CDR2 SASEGT. The CDR3 spells CASAREWDTDTQYF. Written as DNA, the CDR3 is TGTGCCAGCGCAAGGGAATGGGACACAGATACGCAGTATTTT.

By sample share, this clonotype is medium-sized. The V and J genes are TRBV24-1 and TRBJ2-1; 9 nucleotides agree with TRBD2. The CDR3 spans 13 residues. Germline V gives CDR1 KGHDR, CDR2 SFDVKD. V shed 6 bases and J 8 bases; nucleotides not matched to a gene: 4. The CDR3 sequence is CATSKSGGYEQFF. In DNA form, the CDR3 reads TGTGCCACCAGTAAAAGCGGGGGGTATGAGCAGTTCTTC.

This clonotype has a count of ten or more. V is TRBV5-5 and J is TRBJ2-3, with unresolved D. The CDR3 sequence is 11 residues long. Trimming took 3 bases from V and 2 from J, leaving 1 base between them. Germline loops: CDR1 SGHKS, CDR2 YYEKEE (reference sequence). CDR3 coding DNA: TGTGCCAGCAGCTACACAGATACGCAGTATTTT. Amino acids: CASSYTDTQYF.

This clonotype was observed many times. This chain connects TRBV7-8 to TRBJ1-5; maybe TRBD1 (5 bases). Germline lookup yields CDR1 SGHVS and CDR2 FQNEAQ. Trimming left V 7 bases short and J 0 bases short, with 19 bases between. The length of the CDR3 is 17 residues. The DNA of the CDR3 is TGTGCCAGCATACTTGGTTTGGGGGACCTTAGCAATCAGCCCCAGCATTTT. Translating it yields CASILGLGDLSNQPQHF.

This clonotype was seen at least ten times. The chain couples TRBV7-2 to TRBJ1-1, with D unresolved. The CDR3 consists of 13 residues. CDR1 is SGHTA, CDR2 FQGNSA, per germline. V lost 3 bases and J lost 4, with 9 bases in between. CDR3 DNA sequence: TGTGCCAGCAGCTTCAAAAAGGGCACTGAAGCTTTCTTT. This encodes CASSFKKGTEAFF.

This chain joins TRBV7-2 and TRBJ2-3; either TRBD1 or TRBD2 may supply D (5 bases each). Trimming cost V 4 bases and J 5 bases, with 19 bases left between them. Germline V lookup: CDR1 SGHTA, CDR2 FQGNSA. The CDR3 totals 16 residues. The CDR3 loop reads CASSWLSRGLGDTQYF. CDR3 DNA sequence: TGTGCCAGCAGCTGGCTTTCTCGGGGCCTAGGAGATACGCAGTATTTT. Full variable domain (outside the CDR3, taken from reference TRBV7-2 and TRBJ2-3): GAGVSQSPSNKVTEKGKDVELRCDPISGHTALYWYRQSLGQGLEFLIYFQGNSAPDKSGLPSDRFSAERTGGSVSTLTIQRTQQEDSAVYLCASSWLSRGLGDTQYFGPGTRLTVL.

Ten or more counts support this clonotype. The rearrangement uses TRBV5-1 and TRBJ2-4; 7 bases align to TRBD1. Losses at the gene ends were 4 bases for V and 7 bases for J; bases not matched to a gene: 11. The CDR3 totals 15 residues. Per the germline V gene, CDR1 is SGHRS and CDR2 is YFSETQ. The CDR3 loop reads CASSVEGGGLNIQYF. As DNA, the CDR3 is TGCGCCAGCAGCGTGGAAGGGGGCGGCTTGAACATTCAGTACTTC.

This clonotype has ten or more counts. This chain uses TRBV11-2 with TRBJ2-6; no definite D call. The ends were cut back, 3 bases at V and 4 bases at J, with 10 bases in the middle. CDR1 SGHAT and CDR2 FQNNGV come from the germline V gene. The CDR3 spans 15 residues. The CDR3 loop is CASSFVGMGANVLTF. The CDR3, as DNA: TGTGCCAGCAGCTTCGTGGGGATGGGGGCCAACGTCCTGACTTTC.

This clonotype was detected a few times. The chain joins TRBV7-6 to TRBJ1-6; D unclear. With 3 bases removed from V and 0 bases from J, the gap between germline ends came to 15 bases. Germline values: CDR1 SGHVS, CDR2 FNYEAQ. The CDR3 consists of 18 residues. The CDR3 protein is CASSLDHILSSYNSPLHF. Here the CDR3 DNA reads TGTGCCAGCAGCTTGGATCACATTCTTAGCTCCTATAATTCACCCCTCCACTTT.

In its sample, this clonotype was seen a few times. J is TRBJ1-4 and V is TRBV6-5; D unresolved. The CDR3 length is 14 residues. Germline CDR1 reads MNHEY; CDR2 reads SVGAGI. V was clipped by 5 bases and J by 6 bases, with 13 bases between them. The CDR3 nucleotides read TGTGCCAGCAGTGATCAGCTGGGCGATGAAAAACTGTTTTTT. It codes for CASSDQLGDEKLFF.

The chain uses TRBV20-1 and TRBJ1-1, with 8 nucleotides matching TRBD1. The CDR3 consists of 13 residues. V lost 5 bases and J lost 1; bases outside the gene matches: 3. Germline CDR1 and CDR2: DFQATT and SNEGSKA (reference sequence). CDR3 DNA: TGCAGTGCTGACAGGGGCTCGAACACTGAAGCTTTCTTT. This sequence encodes CSADRGSNTEAFF.

This clonotype was seen only a few times. For the CDR3, the DNA is TGTGCCAGCAGAGGTCTGGGGTCCTACGAGCAGTACTTC. It specifies CASRGLGSYEQYF. The chain uses TRBV7-2 and TRBJ2-7, with unresolved D. The CDR3 sequence is 13 residues long. Looked up from germline, CDR1 is SGHTA and CDR2 is FQGNSA. The V end was cut by 6 bases, the J end by 1 base, with 10 bases between.

This clonotype appeared a few times. The gene calls are TRBV19 and TRBJ2-3; a weak D match, TRBD2 (5 bases). Trimming shortened V by 5 bases and J by 0 bases, and 9 bases separated the two germline ends. The CDR3 covers 14 residues. Germline CDR1 and CDR2: LNHDA and SQIVND (reference sequence). The CDR3 loop reads CASSSRTSTDTQYF. CDR3 nucleotide sequence: TGTGCCAGTAGTTCCCGGACTAGCACAGATACGCAGTATTTT. The complete variable domain, with remaining parts taken from reference TRBV19 and TRBJ2-3, reads DGGITQSPKYLFRKEGQNVTLSCEQNLNHDAMYWYRQDPGQGLRLIYYSQIVNDFQKGDIAEGYSVSREKKESFPLTVTSAQKNPTAFYLCASSSRTSTDTQYFGPGTRLTVL.

Ten or more counts support this clonotype. The V gene is TRBV11-2, the J gene TRBJ1-5; possibly TRBD1 for D (5 bases). The germline gives CDR1 SGHAT, CDR2 FQNNGV. CDR3 length: 15 amino acids. Trimming took off 5 bases at V and 6 bases at J, with 17 bases between the two ends. The CDR3 protein is CASSLVGGLGQPQHF. CDR3 coding DNA: TGTGCCAGCAGCCTAGTCGGGGGTCTGGGTCAGCCCCAGCATTTT.

This rearrangement joins TRBV28 to TRBJ1-5, with unresolved D. CDR3 length equals 17 residues. Trimming cost V 3 bases and J 0 bases, with 15 bases left between them. Germline lookup yields CDR1 MDHEN and CDR2 SYDVKM. Here the CDR3 DNA reads TGTGCCAGCAGTTTTGGAGTCTCGGGGTTTAGCAATCAGCCCCAGCATTTT. It encodes CASSFGVSGFSNQPQHF. Looking up the rest from reference TRBV28 and TRBJ1-5 gives the full variable domain: DVKVTQSSRYLVKRTGEKVFLECVQDMDHENMFWYRQDPGLGLRLIYFSYDVKMKEKGDIPEGYSVSREKKERFSLILESASTNQTSMYLCASSFGVSGFSNQPQHFGDGTRLSIL.

This clonotype turned up a few times. The chain links TRBV14 to TRBJ2-7, with D possibly matching TRBD2 (6 bases). Germline CDR1 and CDR2: SGHDN and FVKESK. This CDR3 comprises 11 residues. Between the trimmed V and J ends, which lost 4 bases and 7 bases, there was a span of 8 bases. CDR3 nucleotides: TGTGCCAGCAGCCGCGGAGGGGAGCAGTACTTC. This sequence encodes CASSRGGEQYF.

This clonotype was detected ten times or more. The chain recombines TRBV11-2 with TRBJ2-7; 10 nucleotides line up with TRBD2. V shed 5 bases and J 6 bases; nucleotides not matched to a gene: 10. Germline CDR1 is SGHAT and CDR2 is FQNNGV. CDR3 length: 15 amino acids. CDR3 in amino acids: CASSPSLAGDPEQYF. In nucleotides, the CDR3 is TGTGCCAGCAGCCCCAGTCTAGCGGGAGACCCCGAGCAGTACTTC.

Judged by abundance, this clonotype is medium-sized (0.01 to 0.1%). This chain links TRBV20-1 with TRBJ1-1; D is unresolved. The CDR3 is made up of 12 amino acids. Germline-derived CDR1 and CDR2 are DFQATT and SNEGSKA (reference sequence). Trimming took off 3 bases at V and 4 bases at J, with 9 bases between the two ends. This chain's CDR3 is CSASRQSTEAFF. The CDR3 DNA sequence: TGCAGTGCTAGTCGGCAGAGCACTGAAGCTTTCTTT.

This clonotype has a handful of counts. The chain carries TRBV18 and TRBJ2-2; 9 bases align to TRBD2. The ends lost 3 bases at V and 5 bases at J; junction bases unmatched: 4. There are 15 residues in the CDR3. Germline CDR1 reads KGHSH; CDR2 reads LQKENI. The CDR3 nucleotides read TGTGCCAGCTCACCTGGACTAGCGAGAACCGGGGAGCTGTTTTTT. Its protein product is CASSPGLARTGELFF.